This T cell receptor beta chain appears in the sequencing data of a study of CD8+CD57+ T cells in acquired aplastic anemia. The V end was cut by 0 bases, the J end by 3 bases, with 14 bases between. Germline values: CDR1 DFQATT, CDR2 SNEGSKA (reference sequence). The CDR3 length is 15 residues. All patients picked for sequencing had shown, by flow cytometry, an expansion of CD8+CD57+ cells. Study-level points and caveats: Patients and controls turned out to have 25 to 35 CD8+ CDR3 sequences in common. Against the total CD4+ and CD8+ pools, patient CD8+CD57+ cells had lower diversity.

To note about this clonotype: The antigen is unknown.

The TCR beta profiling, which covered VDJ combination and CDR3 sequence, was carried out using genomic DNA as the template. TCRdb reprocessed the reads via MiXCR and lists one record per CDR3 protein. The sample holds about 20,000 distinct CDR3 sequences, 40% seen once. The TCR sequence derives from a human donor with aplastic anemia. The chain links TRBV20-1 to TRBJ1-2; weak D call: TRBD1 (6 bases). Material: CD8+CD57+ T cells sorted from PBMCs. Subset specified: bead-enriched CD8+CD57+ effector memory T cells from SAA patients. CDR3 region: CSARDPGTRDYGYTF. The DNA for the CDR3 is TGCAGTGCTAGAGATCCCGGGACAAGGGACTATGGCTACACCTTC.